This record covers a single TCR beta chain. Its binding antigen is unknown. Base quality data are lacking; no much larger clone is found one base away. Pancreatic ductal adenocarcinoma patients who had undergone surgery without neoadjuvant therapy were selected. After peripheral blood was drawn into heparin tubes, PBMCs were separated on a histopaque density gradient and then cryopreserved in about 9.8% DMSO. Genomic DNA was extracted from six or seven PBMC and about 10 flash-frozen tumor specimens using the DNeasy Blood and Tissue Kit with Proteinase K and RNase treatment. The germline V gene yields SGHAT for CDR1 and FQNNGV for CDR2. Measured from the cysteine to the phenylalanine, the CDR3 is 16 residues long. Only the CDR3 portion is preserved as DNA: 48 bases, with reading frame beginning at the first base. V gives up 5 bases and J gives up 0 bases, and the segment between their germline ends measures 14 bases.

TCR beta CDR3 regions were amplified from genomic DNA using the immunoSEQ hsTCRB kit. High-throughput TRB CDR3 sequencing was performed on an Illumina HiSeq system. The authors processed their data as follows. The immunoSEQ software was used to analyze sequencing reads, and nonproductive sequences containing premature stops or frame-shifts were removed. Clonality of the repertoire was calculated as one minus Shannon entropy normalized by log2 of the number of unique productive sequences. The source is immuneACCESS, and TCRdb retained only in-frame sequences with V and J called. Part of the clones is not carried over; for the studies checked, unresolved V genes explain less than half of this, and the remainder is unexplained. Clone size and V and J calls were adopted from that table, with D and trimming inferred from the DNA. The sample yields some 20,000 clones; 85% to 90% were counted once. The ten most abundant clones make up 0.94% of the sample.

These data originate in a study of T cells in pancreatic ductal adenocarcinoma (dated by TCRdb to about 2017). General notes on the study: To learn about the adaptive T-cell response arising naturally, investigators profiled where tumor-infiltrating CD8+ T cells, together with suppressive cells, were located within resected pancreatic ductal adenocarcinoma, how abundant they were, and what qualities they showed. What the work shows at the level of the full study, not this receptor alone: Tumor versus blood clonality comparisons may be biased because tumors are enriched in CD45RO+ effector rather than naive T cells, biasing toward lower diversity. Compared with tumor samples, blood samples had more total productive templates and around 8-fold more unique clonotypes. T-cell clonality did not differ significantly between tumor and blood, with mean clonality roughly 0.1 in tumors and around 0.069 in blood. Since most pancreatic cancer patients present with inoperable disease, the resected cohort was skewed toward the minority of patients who had early-stage disease.

The origin of this receptor is a human donor with pancreatic ductal adenocarcinoma. This chain is built from TRBV11-2 and TRBJ1-3; TRBD1 is possibly the D segment (6 matching bases). The source material was PBMCs. In nucleotides, the sequence is TGTGCCAGCAGCCCCCTCGGACAGCTCTCTGGAAACACCATATATTTT. It encodes CASSPLGQLSGNTIYF.